This T cell receptor beta chain was observed in a study of blood T cell repertoires in COVID-19. The overall study: The analysed material was cDNA or gDNA that came from T cells, B-cell-depleted T cells, or PBMCs.

Original data processing: Using reference gene primer amplification, nucleated cell counts were estimated. This table comes from immunoSEQ multiplex PCR, and its TCRdb copy is limited to in-frame clones, with some not included. V and J calls and clone size are copied from that table; D and trimming were computed from the DNA. The data contain 100,000 to 120,000 clones, approximately 80% of them singletons. V was clipped by 4 bases and J by 7 bases; unmatched bases: 22. Per germline, CDR1 PRHDT and CDR2 FYEKMQ (reference sequence). This CDR3 has 19 amino acids. This clone was seen a single time. This clonotype originated in a woman aged 60 to 75 with acute or convalescent COVID-19. V usage is TRBV13 and J usage is TRBJ2-1; 7 positions agree with TRBD2. The sample comprised peripheral blood. Here the CDR3 reads CASSSMLGGISLAINEQFF. Written as DNA, the CDR3 is TGTGCCAGCAGCTCCATGCTGGGGGGGATTTCTTTAGCGATTAATGAGCAGTTCTTC. Variable domain in full (rest from reference TRBV13 and TRBJ2-1): AAGVIQSPRHLIKEKRETATLKCYPIPRHDTVYWYQQGPGQDPQFLISFYEKMQSDKGSIPDRFSAQQFSDYHSELNMSSLELGDSALYFCASSSMLGGISLAINEQFFGPGTRLTVL.